This T cell receptor beta chain was captured by sequencing in a study of shared clonotypes between healthy human individuals. Several immunoSEQ plates received, in even portions, the genomic DNA of each subset. Sequencing used immunoSEQ multiplex PCR; TCRdb keeps in-frame clones, though not all of them. The sample lists under 2,500,000 clones; approximately 94% were seen once. In this sample, this clone turned up once. Between the trimmed V and J ends, which lost 5 bases and 7 bases, there was a span of 18 bases. The CDR3 extends over 14 amino acids. The V gene's germline CDR1 is MDHEN and CDR2 SYDVKM.

V and J are TRBV28 and TRBJ2-7; D is unclear. Material: naive CD4+ T cells sorted from blood. Subset denoted: CD45RA+ positively selected. The sequence was collected from a man in his late teens or twenties in good health. The CDR3, as DNA: TGTGCCAGCAGTCTCGAGGTTGCCGGGTGGGAGCAGTACTTC. This gives the protein CASSLEVAGWEQYF. The variable domain in full, with the rest retrieved from reference TRBV28 and TRBJ2-7, is DVKVTQSSRYLVKRTGEKVFLECVQDMDHENMFWYRQDPGLGLRLIYFSYDVKMKEKGDIPEGYSVSREKKERFSLILESASTNQTSMYLCASSLEVAGWEQYFGPGTRLTVT.